Following are 28 T cell receptor beta chains from one sample sequenced in a study of blood T cells in healthy people across ages. Alongside a J-beta primer mix, a sample-barcoded 5' primer served in a second PCR lasting 7 to 11 cycles. TCRdb re-called the 5' RACE reads through MiXCR, storing one row per CDR3 protein. This repertoire shows approximately 800,000 distinct CDR3 sequences, about 47% found once; its top ten account for 15% to 20%. The sample comprised blood. The receptors here all came from an elderly man in good health.

The CDR3 loop is CASSQAVYEQFF. CDR3 sequence (DNA): TGTGCCAGCAGCCAAGCAGTATACGAGCAGTTCTTC. This chain uses TRBV3-1 with TRBJ2-1, with D uncertain. This CDR3 comprises 12 residues. Trimming removed 1 base from V and 10 bases from J, with 8 bases in between. The germline CDR1 and CDR2 sequences are LGHDT and YNNKEL (reference sequence).

This chain connects TRBV20-1 to TRBJ2-3; the D gene is possibly TRBD2 (6 bases). Trimming shortened V by 3 bases and J by 0 bases, and 13 bases separated the two germline ends. CDR3 length: 15 amino acids. Germline CDR1 is DFQATT and CDR2 is SNEGSKA (reference sequence). The DNA for the CDR3 is TGCAGTGCTAGGAGGGGAAGCGGGAGCACAGATACGCAGTATTTT. Translated: CSARRGSGSTDTQYF.

The chain joins TRBV27 to TRBJ2-1; TRBD2 matches 7 bases. V shed 1 base, J shed 10 bases, and the junction held 13 bases outside the gene matches. CDR1 is MNHEY, CDR2 SMNVEV, per germline (reference sequence). This CDR3 region has 16 residues. CDR3: CASSLFGGRASGEQFF. CDR3 nucleotides: TGTGCCAGCAGTTTATTTGGCGGGAGAGCTTCGGGGGAGCAGTTCTTC.

This clonotype was counted only a few times. The genes are TRBV20-1 and TRBJ2-7; TRBD2 aligns across 9 bases. The CDR3 length is 17 residues. The germline CDR1 and CDR2 sequences are DFQATT and SNEGSKA (reference sequence). The J segment lost 3 bases and the V segment lost 0 bases, leaving 12 bases of the junction unmatched. The CDR3 sequence: CSARDALTSGQLYEQYF. The CDR3 nucleotides read TGCAGTGCTAGAGATGCGTTGACTAGCGGACAACTCTACGAGCAGTACTTC.

About this clonotype: This could be a read error, since a much larger clone is one nucleotide away. The chain joins TRBV7-9 to TRBJ2-1; D is perhaps TRBD1 (5 bases). This CDR3 contains 14 residues. The V gene's germline CDR1 is SEHNR and CDR2 FQNEAQ (reference sequence). The CDR3 sequence is CASSPGHRYKEQFF. DNA for the CDR3: TGTGCCAGCAGCCCAGGACATAGGTACAAGGAGCAGTTCTTC.

The V gene is TRBV12-3 or TRBV12-4, the J gene TRBJ2-3; D ambiguous. Trimming took off 4 bases at V and 3 bases at J, with 20 bases between the two ends. CDR3 length: 17 amino acids. DNA for the CDR3: TGTGCCAGCAGTTCACGACTTTCTCCGTGGCCAACAGATACGCAGTATTTT. It specifies CASSSRLSPWPTDTQYF.

The chain has TRBV25-1 and TRBJ2-1; no clear D. Germline-derived CDR1 and CDR2 are MGHDK and SYGVNS. V was cut by 3 bases and J by 10 bases, with 10 bases left in between. The CDR3 extends over 12 amino acids. The CDR3 spells CASSDQGVEQFF. As DNA, the CDR3 is TGTGCCAGCAGTGACCAAGGAGTAGAGCAGTTCTTC. Variable domain in full (rest from reference TRBV25-1 and TRBJ2-1): EADIYQTPRYLVIGTGKKITLECSQTMGHDKMYWYQQDPGMELHLIHYSYGVNSTEKGDLSSESTVSRIRTEHFPLTLESARPSHTSQYLCASSDQGVEQFFGPGTRLTVL.

This clonotype has a handful of counts. This chain joins TRBV5-5 and TRBJ2-7; 13 bases are shared with TRBD2. CDR1 SGHKS and CDR2 YYEKEE come from the germline V gene (reference sequence). The CDR3 runs 15 residues. J gave up 7 bases and V 0 bases, and 4 bases lay outside the gene matches. The CDR3 is CASSLVGTSGKEQYF. In DNA form, the CDR3 reads TGTGCCAGCAGCTTGGTAGGGACTAGCGGGAAAGAGCAGTACTTC.

This CDR3 is CSVGAGGVKNIQYF. The CDR3 DNA reads as TGCAGCGTTGGGGCAGGGGGTGTCAAAAACATTCAGTACTTC. The gene calls are TRBV29-1 and TRBJ2-4, with 7 bases fitting TRBD1. This CDR3 has 14 residues. J was trimmed by 3 bases and V by 4 bases; bases with no gene match: 6. Germline V gene sequence: CDR1 SQVTM, CDR2 ANQGSEA.

The gene calls are TRBV5-1 and TRBJ2-3; TRBD2 aligns across 7 bases. V lost 2 bases, J lost 5 bases, and 11 bases stayed unmatched. Germline V gene sequence: CDR1 SGHRS, CDR2 YFSETQ. There are 16 residues in the CDR3. The CDR3 nucleotides are TGCGCCAGCAGCTTTCGACTCCACCGGGGGGAAGATACGCAGTATTTT. Amino acid sequence: CASSFRLHRGEDTQYF.

The chain combines TRBV7-9 with TRBJ1-6, with 8 bases that match TRBD1. The CDR3 is 13 amino acids. CDR1 and CDR2 (germline): SEHNR, FQNEAQ (reference sequence). V gave up 5 bases and J gave up 10 bases; unmatched junction bases: 4. In DNA form, the CDR3 reads TGTGCCAGCAGCGGACAGGGCGAATCACCCCTCCACTTT. It specifies CASSGQGESPLHF.

The chain has TRBV28 and TRBJ2-4, with a possible D match to TRBD2 (5 bases). The CDR3 runs 13 residues. V gave up 4 bases and J gave up 8 bases, with 12 bases separating them. Germline CDR1 reads MDHEN; CDR2 reads SYDVKM. The CDR3: CASSSNSADIQYF. CDR3 DNA: TGTGCCAGCAGTTCCAACTCAGCGGACATTCAGTACTTC. The entire variable domain, with the rest obtained from reference TRBV28 and TRBJ2-4, is as follows: DVKVTQSSRYLVKRTGEKVFLECVQDMDHENMFWYRQDPGLGLRLIYFSYDVKMKEKGDIPEGYSVSREKKERFSLILESASTNQTSMYLCASSSNSADIQYFGAGTRLSVL.

Details on this clonotype: A read error may explain this, as a much larger clone is one base away. This rearrangement joins TRBV7-2 to TRBJ1-3; no clear D. From germline, CDR1 is SGHTA and CDR2 FQGNSA. The CDR3 length is 12 residues. The CDR3 protein is CVSSSDGNTIYF. The CDR3 nucleotides read TGTGTCAGCAGCTCGGATGGAAACACCATATATTTT. Full variable domain (missing parts from reference TRBV7-2 and TRBJ1-3): GAGVSQSPSNKVTEKGKDVELRCDPISGHTALYWYRQSLGQGLEFLIYFQGNSAPDKSGLPSDRFSAERTGGSVSTLTIQRTQQEDSAVYLCVSSSDGNTIYFGEGSWLTVV.

This chain links TRBV9 with TRBJ1-1; 8 bases are a match to TRBD1. The germline CDR1 and CDR2 sequences are SGDLS and YYNGEE. The V and J ends lost 4 bases and 5 bases, in that order; junction bases with no gene match: 10. CDR3 length: 15 residues. Written as DNA, the CDR3 is TGTGCCAGCAGCCCCCGGACAGGGATGGGAACTGAAGCTTTCTTT. Its protein is CASSPRTGMGTEAFF.

The V call is TRBV5-1, the J call TRBJ2-2; D gene unclear. CDR3 length equals 15 residues. CDR1 is SGHRS and CDR2 is YFSETQ in the germline V gene. Trimming pared 0 bases from V and 2 bases from J, leaving 8 bases between. CDR3 DNA sequence: TGCGCCAGCAGCTTGGTGCAGCATAACACCGGGGAGCTGTTTTTT. Protein product: CASSLVQHNTGELFF.

This clonotype showed up just a few times. The CDR3 here is CSVEASGTYEQYF. As DNA, the CDR3 is TGCAGCGTTGAAGCTAGCGGGACCTACGAGCAGTACTTC. V usage is TRBV29-1 and J usage is TRBJ2-7, with TRBD2 matching over 9 bases. Trimming took 1 base from V and 2 from J; bases not matched to a gene: 0. Germline V gives CDR1 SQVTM, CDR2 ANQGSEA. This CDR3 region has 13 residues.

This clonotype has at least ten counts. This chain links TRBV29-1 with TRBJ2-7; TRBD2 matches at 8 bases. The V gene's germline CDR1 is SQVTM and CDR2 ANQGSEA. The CDR3 runs to 13 residues. V dropped 4 bases and J dropped 2; count of bases not matched to a gene: 4. The CDR3 loop reads CSVATSAPYEQYF. For the CDR3, the DNA is TGCAGCGTTGCGACTAGCGCACCCTACGAGCAGTACTTC.

The rearrangement links TRBV20-1 to TRBJ2-1; 12 nucleotides agree with TRBD2. V shed 6 bases, J shed 9 bases, and the junction held 9 bases outside the gene matches. The length of the CDR3 is 14 residues. Germline V CDR1 and CDR2: DFQATT, SNEGSKA (reference sequence). For the CDR3, the DNA is TGCAGTGCCCCTCGGGCTAGCGGGAGGGCTGAGCAGTTCTTC. Translation gives CSAPRASGRAEQFF.

CDR3 amino acids: CASTRRASGPRSYNEQFF. In DNA, the CDR3 is TGTGCCAGCACTCGAAGGGCTAGCGGACCGAGGTCCTACAATGAGCAGTTCTTC. V gene TRBV27 combines with J gene TRBJ2-1; TRBD2 matches at 7 bases. This CDR3 region has 18 residues. Germline V gene lookup returns CDR1 MNHEY and CDR2 SMNVEV (reference sequence). The V gene end was trimmed by 7 bases and the J gene end by 1 base; junction bases not matched to a gene: 16.

V gene TRBV27 combines with J gene TRBJ2-1; D not resolved. The better agreement between TRBJ2-7 and the DNA end casts doubt on the J call. Germline CDR1 reads MNHEY; CDR2 reads SMNVEV (reference sequence). This CDR3 contains 16 residues. The CDR3 spells CASSLWRSPSYNEQYF. In nucleotides, the CDR3 is TGTGCCAGCAGTTTATGGCGATCCCCCTCCTACAATGAGCAGTACTTC.

The chain links TRBV4-2 to TRBJ2-1; D remains ambiguous. The CDR3 is 17 residues long. Per the germline V gene, CDR1 is LGHNA and CDR2 is YNFKEQ. Trimming took 0 bases from V and 5 from J, leaving 17 bases between them. The CDR3 reads CASSQELSLSTNNEQFF. CDR3 nucleotide sequence: TGTGCCAGCAGCCAAGAATTGAGCCTATCCACCAACAATGAGCAGTTCTTC.

This sequence joins TRBV4-2 and TRBJ2-1, with 7 bases lining up with TRBD2. The CDR3 loop spans 19 amino acids. V dropped 0 bases and J dropped 2; count of bases not matched to a gene: 13. The germline V gene has CDR1 LGHNA and CDR2 YNFKEQ. The CDR3 nucleotides are TGTGCCAGCAGCCAAGATTCAAGAGGGACGGGAGGCACCTACAATGAGCAGTTCTTC. Its protein is CASSQDSRGTGGTYNEQFF.

The chain carries TRBV29-1 and TRBJ2-5; 7 positions match TRBD1. The J segment lost 11 bases and the V segment lost 5 bases, leaving 11 bases of the junction unmatched. Germline values: CDR1 SQVTM, CDR2 ANQGSEA. This CDR3 comprises 12 residues. CDR3 sequence reads: CSVRDSKHEQYF. The DNA of the CDR3 is TGCAGCGTTAGGGACAGCAAGCATGAGCAGTACTTC.

This clonotype was counted ten times or more. The chain couples TRBV20-1 to TRBJ2-7, with D maybe TRBD1 (5 bases). Germline CDR1 reads DFQATT; CDR2 reads SNEGSKA (reference sequence). V gave up 1 base and J gave up 0 bases, with 7 bases separating them. This CDR3 is 13 amino acids long. The CDR3 protein is CSARGGRSYEQYF. The CDR3 DNA reads TGCAGTGCTAGAGGGGGCCGCTCCTACGAGCAGTACTTC.

In this sample, this clonotype turned up many times. The chain has TRBV7-2 and TRBJ2-5; weak D call: TRBD2 (6 bases). The germline V and J ends were trimmed by 2 bases and 4 bases, with 14 bases remaining between them. The CDR3 is made up of 15 amino acids. The germline V gene encodes CDR1 SGHTA and CDR2 FQGNSA. The CDR3 region is CASSLNGGEGETQYF. In DNA form, the CDR3 reads TGTGCCAGCAGCTTAAACGGGGGAGAAGGAGAGACCCAGTACTTC.

This clonotype has more than one count but fewer than ten. This chain joins TRBV6-5 and TRBJ2-7; tentative D call: TRBD2 (6 bases). Trimming took 1 base from V and 0 from J, leaving 19 bases between them. CDR1 and CDR2 from the germline V gene are MNHEY and SVGAGI. The CDR3 sequence is 18 residues long. In DNA, the CDR3 is TGTGCCAGCAGTTACTGGCCCGCGGGAAACATGGGCTCCTACGAGCAGTACTTC. Its translation is CASSYWPAGNMGSYEQYF.

The J gene is TRBJ2-2, the V gene TRBV6-1; 14 bases fit TRBD2. Germline V gene sequence: CDR1 MNHNS, CDR2 SASEGT. V dropped 7 bases and J dropped 7; count of bases not matched to a gene: 11. The length of the CDR3 is 17 residues. The DNA of the CDR3 is TGTGCCAGCATCACGGGACTAGCGGGAGCTTTCCTCGGGGAGCTGTTTTTT. It is translated as CASITGLAGAFLGELFF.

CDR3 sequence: CASSLEGQARYNSPLHF. The CDR3 coding sequence is TGTGCCAGCAGCTTGGAGGGACAGGCCAGATATAATTCACCCCTCCACTTT. The V call is TRBV7-8, the J call TRBJ1-6; 8 nucleotides line up with TRBD1. This CDR3 region has 17 residues. Germline CDR1 and CDR2: SGHVS and FQNEAQ. Losses at the gene ends were 3 bases for V and 4 bases for J; bases not matched to a gene: 8.